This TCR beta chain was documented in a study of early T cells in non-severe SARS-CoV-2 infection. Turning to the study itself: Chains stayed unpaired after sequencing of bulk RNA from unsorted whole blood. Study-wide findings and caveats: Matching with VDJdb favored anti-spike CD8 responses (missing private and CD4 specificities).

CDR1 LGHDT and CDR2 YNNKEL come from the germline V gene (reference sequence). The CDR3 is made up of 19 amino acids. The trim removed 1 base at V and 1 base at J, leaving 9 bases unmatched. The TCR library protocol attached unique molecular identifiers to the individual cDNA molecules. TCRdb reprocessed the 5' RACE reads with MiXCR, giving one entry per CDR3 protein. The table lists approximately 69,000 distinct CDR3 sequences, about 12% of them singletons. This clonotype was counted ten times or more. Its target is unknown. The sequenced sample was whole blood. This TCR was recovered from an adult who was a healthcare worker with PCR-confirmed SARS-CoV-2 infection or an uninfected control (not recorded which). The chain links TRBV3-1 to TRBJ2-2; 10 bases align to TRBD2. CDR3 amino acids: CASSQGASGSKENTGELFF. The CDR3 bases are TGTGCCAGCAGCCAAGGGGCTAGCGGGAGTAAAGAGAACACCGGGGAGCTGTTTTTT.